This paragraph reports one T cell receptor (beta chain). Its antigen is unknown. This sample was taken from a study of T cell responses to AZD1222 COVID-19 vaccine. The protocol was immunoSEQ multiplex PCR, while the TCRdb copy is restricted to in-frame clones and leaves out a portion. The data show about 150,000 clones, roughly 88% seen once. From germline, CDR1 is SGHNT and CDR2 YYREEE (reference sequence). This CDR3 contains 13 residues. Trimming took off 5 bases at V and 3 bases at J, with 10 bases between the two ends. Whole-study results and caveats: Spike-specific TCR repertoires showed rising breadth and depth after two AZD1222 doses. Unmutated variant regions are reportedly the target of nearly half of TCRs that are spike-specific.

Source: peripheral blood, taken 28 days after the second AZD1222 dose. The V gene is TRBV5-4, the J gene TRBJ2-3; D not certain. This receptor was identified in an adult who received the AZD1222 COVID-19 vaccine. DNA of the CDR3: TGTGCCAGCAGAAAGGGTAGTACAGATACGCAGTATTTT. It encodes CASRKGSTDTQYF.